This T cell receptor beta chain was recorded in a study of T-cell memory formation after mild COVID-19. Study overall: TCR clusters were largely donor specific. Study-wide points: There were some responding clones in pre-infection memory, which suggested that cross-reactive memory had joined. Contracting CD4+ clones sat mainly in CM and EM; CD8+ in EMRA.

From the 5' RACE reads, TCRdb called clonotypes with MiXCR, one entry per CDR3 protein. This repertoire shows approximately 390,000 distinct CDR3 sequences, approximately 15% found once; its top ten account for 20% to 25%. This clonotype was detected a few times. Its antigen is undetermined. Trimming left V 7 bases short and J 6 bases short, with 9 bases between. Germline V gene sequence: CDR1 SGHVS, CDR2 FQNEAQ. The CDR3 extends over 12 amino acids. The sequence was collected from a man aged 18 to 30 who had mild COVID-19 (a few samples of this study predate the infection). Cell type and time point are not known. The sample was PBMCs or a T cell subset sorted from them (not recorded which). This chain links TRBV7-8 with TRBJ2-2; D ambiguous. Written as DNA, the CDR3 is TGTGCCAGCACCCCCACCGCCGGGGAGCTGTTTTTT. Its protein is CASTPTAGELFF.